This TCR beta chain appears in the sequencing data of a study of blood T cell repertoires in COVID-19. For the study at large: The samples span acute and convalescent COVID-19 from the United States, Italy and Spain. In each case, the material was cDNA or gDNA derived from T cells, B-cell-depleted T cells, or PBMCs.

How the authors handled the data: Cell counts per sample came from amplifying reference gene primers. TCRdb's table, derived via immunoSEQ multiplex PCR, lists solely in-frame clones and lacks some. The D gene and trimming were derived from the DNA, and the V and J assignments and clone size from that table. Of about 55,000 clones in the sample, 70% to 90% were seen once. The trim removed 3 bases at V and 1 base at J, leaving 8 bases unmatched. Germline loops: CDR1 SGHRS, CDR2 YFSETQ. The CDR3 is made up of 16 amino acids. The gene calls are TRBV5-1 and TRBJ2-7, with 9 bases matching TRBD1. The sequencing input was peripheral blood. This TCR came from an elderly man with acute or convalescent COVID-19. The CDR3 nucleotides are TGCGCCAGCAGCTCGATACCCGGGACAGGGTCCTACGAGCAGTACTTC. It yields the protein CASSSIPGTGSYEQYF.